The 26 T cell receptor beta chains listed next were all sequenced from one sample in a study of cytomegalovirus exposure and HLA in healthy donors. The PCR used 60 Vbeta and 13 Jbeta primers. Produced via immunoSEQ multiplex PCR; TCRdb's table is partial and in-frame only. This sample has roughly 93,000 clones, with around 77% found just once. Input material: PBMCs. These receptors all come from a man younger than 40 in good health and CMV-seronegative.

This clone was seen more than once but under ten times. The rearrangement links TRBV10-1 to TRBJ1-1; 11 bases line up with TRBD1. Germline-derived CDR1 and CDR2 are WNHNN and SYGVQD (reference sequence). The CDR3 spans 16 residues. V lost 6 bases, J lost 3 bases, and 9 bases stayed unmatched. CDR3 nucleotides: TGCGCCAGCAGAAACCGGGACAGGGGGTTAGACACTGAAGCTTTCTTT. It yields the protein CASRNRDRGLDTEAFF.

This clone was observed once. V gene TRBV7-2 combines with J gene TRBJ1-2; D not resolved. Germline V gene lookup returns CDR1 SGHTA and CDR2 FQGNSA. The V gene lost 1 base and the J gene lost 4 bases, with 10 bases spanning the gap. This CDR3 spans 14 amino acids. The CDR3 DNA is TGTGCCAGCAGCTTAGGATGGGCGGGCTATGGCTACACCTTC. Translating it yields CASSLGWAGYGYTF.

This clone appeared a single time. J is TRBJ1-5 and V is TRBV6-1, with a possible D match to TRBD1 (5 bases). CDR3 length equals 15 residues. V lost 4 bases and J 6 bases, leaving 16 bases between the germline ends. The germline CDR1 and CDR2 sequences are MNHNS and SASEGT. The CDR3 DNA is TGTGCCAGCAGTGGGCGACAGTCGCCTCGTCAGCCCCAGCATTTT. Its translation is CASSGRQSPRQPQHF.

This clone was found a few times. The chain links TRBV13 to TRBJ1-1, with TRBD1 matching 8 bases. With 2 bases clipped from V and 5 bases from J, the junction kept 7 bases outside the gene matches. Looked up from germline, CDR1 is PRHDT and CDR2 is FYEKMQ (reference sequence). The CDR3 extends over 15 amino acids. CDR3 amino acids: CASSLSTGVKTEAFF. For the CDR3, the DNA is TGTGCCAGCAGCTTATCGACAGGGGTAAAAACTGAAGCTTTCTTT.

The CDR3 region has the DNA TGTGCCAGCATCCCCTACTCTGGGGCCAACGTCCTGACTTTC. This gives the protein CASIPYSGANVLTF. This chain uses TRBV6-1 with TRBJ2-6; D remains ambiguous. The V gene's germline CDR1 is MNHNS and CDR2 SASEGT. The CDR3 loop spans 14 amino acids. Trimming removed 7 bases at V and 0 bases at J, with 7 bases between.

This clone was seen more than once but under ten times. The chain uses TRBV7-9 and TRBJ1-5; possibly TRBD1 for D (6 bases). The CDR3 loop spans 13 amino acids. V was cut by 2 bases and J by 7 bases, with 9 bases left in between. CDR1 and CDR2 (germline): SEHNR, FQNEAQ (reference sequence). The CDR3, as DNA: TGTGCCAGCAGCTTACGGACAGACCAGCCCCAGCATTTT. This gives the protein CASSLRTDQPQHF.

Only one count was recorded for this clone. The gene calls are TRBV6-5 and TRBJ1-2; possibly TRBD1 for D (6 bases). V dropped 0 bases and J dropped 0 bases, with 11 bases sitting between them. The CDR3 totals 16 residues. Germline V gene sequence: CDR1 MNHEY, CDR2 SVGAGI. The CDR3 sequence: CASSYSGTLSNYGYTF. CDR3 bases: TGTGCCAGCAGTTACTCCGGGACACTTTCTAACTATGGCTACACCTTC.

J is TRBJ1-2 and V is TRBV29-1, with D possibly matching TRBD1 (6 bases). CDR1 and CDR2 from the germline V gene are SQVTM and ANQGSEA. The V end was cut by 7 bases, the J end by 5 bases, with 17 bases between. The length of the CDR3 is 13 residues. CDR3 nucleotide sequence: TGCAGCGCGACCTTGGGGCAGGGGTATGGCTACACCTTC. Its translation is CSATLGQGYGYTF.

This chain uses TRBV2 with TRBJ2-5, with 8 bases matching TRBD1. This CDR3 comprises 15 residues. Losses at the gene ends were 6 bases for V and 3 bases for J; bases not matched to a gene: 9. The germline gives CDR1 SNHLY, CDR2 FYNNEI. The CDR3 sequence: CASRFRDRPKETQYF. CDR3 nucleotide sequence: TGTGCCAGCAGGTTTCGGGACAGGCCGAAAGAGACCCAGTACTTC.

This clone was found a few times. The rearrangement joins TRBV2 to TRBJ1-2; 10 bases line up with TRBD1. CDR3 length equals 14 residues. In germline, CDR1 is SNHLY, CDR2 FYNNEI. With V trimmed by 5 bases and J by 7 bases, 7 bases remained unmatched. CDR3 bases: TGTGCCAGCAGTAAGGGACAGGGGAGTTTTGGCTACACCTTC. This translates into CASSKGQGSFGYTF.

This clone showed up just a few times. CDR3 sequence: CASRAIGTVGNTIYF. For the CDR3, the DNA is TGTGCCAGCAGGGCGATTGGGACAGTTGGAAACACCATATATTTT. The V call is TRBV6-1, the J call TRBJ1-3; 7 bases line up with TRBD1. This CDR3 contains 15 residues. The trim removed 6 bases at V and 3 bases at J, leaving 8 bases unmatched. Germline lookup yields CDR1 MNHNS and CDR2 SASEGT.

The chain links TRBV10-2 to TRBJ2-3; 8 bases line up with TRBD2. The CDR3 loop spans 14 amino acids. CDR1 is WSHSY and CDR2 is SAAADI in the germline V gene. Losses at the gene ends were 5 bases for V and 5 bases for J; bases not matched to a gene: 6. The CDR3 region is CASSNSGSGDTQYF. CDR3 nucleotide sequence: TGCGCCAGCAGTAACAGCGGGAGTGGAGATACGCAGTATTTT.

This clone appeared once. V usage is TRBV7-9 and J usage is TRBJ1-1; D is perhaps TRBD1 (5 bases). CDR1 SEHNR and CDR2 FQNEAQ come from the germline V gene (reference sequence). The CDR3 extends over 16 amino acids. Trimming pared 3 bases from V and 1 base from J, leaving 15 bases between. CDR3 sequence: CASSFFRGGANTEAFF. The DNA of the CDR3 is TGTGCCAGCAGCTTCTTTCGAGGTGGGGCGAACACTGAAGCTTTCTTT.

The CDR3 nucleotides read TGTGCCAGCTCACCGACCGGGAAGGTAGCCAAAAACATTCAGTACTTC. This sequence encodes CASSPTGKVAKNIQYF. The chain links TRBV18 to TRBJ2-4, with a weak D call TRBD2 (5 bases). This CDR3 spans 16 amino acids. Germline CDR1 is KGHSH and CDR2 is LQKENI. V lost 3 bases and J lost 0, with 12 bases in between.

The CDR3 spells CASSPGSSTDTQYF. The CDR3 DNA reads as TGTGCCAGCAGTCCTGGCTCTAGCACAGATACGCAGTATTTT. This rearrangement joins TRBV6-5 to TRBJ2-3; D gene uncertain. Germline V gives CDR1 MNHEY, CDR2 SVGAGI. The CDR3 is 14 residues long. V was pared by 5 bases and J by 0 bases, with 9 bases between.

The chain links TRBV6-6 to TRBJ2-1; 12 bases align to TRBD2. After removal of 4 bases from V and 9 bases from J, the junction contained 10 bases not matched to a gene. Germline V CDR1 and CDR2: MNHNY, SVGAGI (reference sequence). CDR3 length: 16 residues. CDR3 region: CASSSLRLAGAAEQFF. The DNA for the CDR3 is TGTGCCAGCAGTTCGTTAAGACTAGCGGGAGCGGCTGAGCAGTTCTTC.

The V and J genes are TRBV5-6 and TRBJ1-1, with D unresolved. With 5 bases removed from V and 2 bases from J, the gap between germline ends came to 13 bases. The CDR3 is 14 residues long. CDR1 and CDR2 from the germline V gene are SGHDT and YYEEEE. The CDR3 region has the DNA TGTGCCAGCAGGGAGTTGGATACAAACACTGAAGCTTTCTTT. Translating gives CASRELDTNTEAFF.

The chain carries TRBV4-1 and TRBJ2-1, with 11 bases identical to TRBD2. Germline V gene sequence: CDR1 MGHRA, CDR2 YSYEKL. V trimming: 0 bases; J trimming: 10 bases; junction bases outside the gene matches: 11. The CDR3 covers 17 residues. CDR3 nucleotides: TGCGCCAGCAGCCAAGAGGGGGGGACTAGCGGTCCCCCGGAGCAGTTCTTC. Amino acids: CASSQEGGTSGPPEQFF.

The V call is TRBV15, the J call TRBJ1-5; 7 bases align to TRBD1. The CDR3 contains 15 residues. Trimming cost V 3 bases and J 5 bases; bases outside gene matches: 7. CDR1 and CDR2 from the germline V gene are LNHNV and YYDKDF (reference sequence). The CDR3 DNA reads TGTGCCACCAGCAGGGACAGGTCCGGTTATCAGCCCCAGCATTTT. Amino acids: CATSRDRSGYQPQHF.

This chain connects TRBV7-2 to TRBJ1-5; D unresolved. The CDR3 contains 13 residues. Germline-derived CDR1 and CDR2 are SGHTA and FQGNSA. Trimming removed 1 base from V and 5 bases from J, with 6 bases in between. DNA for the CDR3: TGTGCCAGCAGCTTAGATCGCGATCAGCCCCAGCATTTT. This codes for CASSLDRDQPQHF. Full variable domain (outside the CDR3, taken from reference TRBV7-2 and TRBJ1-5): GAGVSQSPSNKVTEKGKDVELRCDPISGHTALYWYRQSLGQGLEFLIYFQGNSAPDKSGLPSDRFSAERTGGSVSTLTIQRTQQEDSAVYLCASSLDRDQPQHFGDGTRLSIL.

The CDR3 nucleotides are TGCGCCAGCAGCCAAGATTACGCACAGGACTATGGCTACACCTTC. Its translation is CASSQDYAQDYGYTF. The genes are TRBV4-3 and TRBJ1-2; maybe TRBD1 (5 bases). This CDR3 has 15 residues. Germline V gene lookup returns CDR1 LGHNA and CDR2 YSLEER. Trimming left V 0 bases short and J 3 bases short, with 11 bases between.

CDR3 amino acids: CSVEGPLNTEAFF. The CDR3, as DNA: TGCAGCGTTGAAGGGCCCTTGAACACTGAAGCTTTCTTT. The V call is TRBV29-1, the J call TRBJ1-1; D not certain. In germline, CDR1 is SQVTM, CDR2 ANQGSEA. The CDR3 contains 13 residues. With 1 base removed from V and 0 bases from J, the gap between germline ends came to 6 bases.

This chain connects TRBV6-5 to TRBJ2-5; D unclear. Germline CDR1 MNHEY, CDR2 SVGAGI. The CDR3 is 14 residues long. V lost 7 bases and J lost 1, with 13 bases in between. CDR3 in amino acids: CASTSPRTQETQYF. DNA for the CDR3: TGTGCCAGCACCTCCCCGAGAACCCAAGAGACCCAGTACTTC.

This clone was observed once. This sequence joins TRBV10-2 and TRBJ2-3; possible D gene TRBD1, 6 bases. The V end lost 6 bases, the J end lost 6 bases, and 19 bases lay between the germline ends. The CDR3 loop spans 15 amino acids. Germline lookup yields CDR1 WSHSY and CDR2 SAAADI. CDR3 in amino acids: CASSRGGNNWDTQYF. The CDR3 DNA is TGCGCCAGCAGCCGAGGGGGAAACAATTGGGATACGCAGTATTTT.

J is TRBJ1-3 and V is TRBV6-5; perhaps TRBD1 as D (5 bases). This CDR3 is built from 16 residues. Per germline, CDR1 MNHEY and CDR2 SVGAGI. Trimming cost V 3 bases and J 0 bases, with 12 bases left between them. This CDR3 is CASSYHHRTSGNTIYF. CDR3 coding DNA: TGTGCCAGCAGTTATCATCACAGGACCTCTGGAAACACCATATATTTT.

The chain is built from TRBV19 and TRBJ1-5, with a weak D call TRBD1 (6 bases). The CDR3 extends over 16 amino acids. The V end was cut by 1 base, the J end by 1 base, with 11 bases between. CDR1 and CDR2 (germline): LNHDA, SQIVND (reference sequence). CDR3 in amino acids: CASSIGVGASNQPQHF. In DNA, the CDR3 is TGTGCCAGTAGTATAGGGGTGGGGGCAAGCAATCAGCCCCAGCATTTT.